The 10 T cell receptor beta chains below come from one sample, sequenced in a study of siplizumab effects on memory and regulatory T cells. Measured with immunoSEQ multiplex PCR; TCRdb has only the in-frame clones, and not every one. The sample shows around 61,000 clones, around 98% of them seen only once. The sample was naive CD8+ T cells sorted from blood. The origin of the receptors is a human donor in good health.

For the CDR3, the DNA is TGTGCCAGCAGTTACTCGGCTAGCGGGGCTTCAAATGAGCAGTTCTTC. Protein product: CASSYSASGASNEQFF. The chain combines TRBV6-5 with TRBJ2-1; 9 nucleotides line up with TRBD2. CDR1 is MNHEY and CDR2 is SVGAGI in the germline V gene. V lost 0 bases, J lost 7 bases, and 7 bases stayed unmatched. This CDR3 has 16 residues.

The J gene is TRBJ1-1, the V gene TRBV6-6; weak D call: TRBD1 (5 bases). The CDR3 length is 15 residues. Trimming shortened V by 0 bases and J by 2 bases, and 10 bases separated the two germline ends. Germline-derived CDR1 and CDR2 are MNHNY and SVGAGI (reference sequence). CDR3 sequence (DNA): TGTGCCAGCAGTTACTCGGCAGGGCAAAACACTGAAGCTTTCTTT. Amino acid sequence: CASSYSAGQNTEAFF.

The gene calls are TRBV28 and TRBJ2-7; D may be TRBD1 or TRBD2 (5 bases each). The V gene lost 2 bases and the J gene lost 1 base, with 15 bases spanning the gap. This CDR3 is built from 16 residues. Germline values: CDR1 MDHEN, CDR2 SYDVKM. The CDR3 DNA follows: TGTGCCAGCAGTTTACCCCCCCGGGGCGGATCCTACGAGCAGTACTTC. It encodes CASSLPPRGGSYEQYF.

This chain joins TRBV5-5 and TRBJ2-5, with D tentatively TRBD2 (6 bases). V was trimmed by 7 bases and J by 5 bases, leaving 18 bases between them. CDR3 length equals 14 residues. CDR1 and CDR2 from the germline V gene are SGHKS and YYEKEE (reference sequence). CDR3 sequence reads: CASVGGGRGETQYF. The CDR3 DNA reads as TGTGCCAGCGTCGGTGGGGGGAGAGGGGAGACCCAGTACTTC.

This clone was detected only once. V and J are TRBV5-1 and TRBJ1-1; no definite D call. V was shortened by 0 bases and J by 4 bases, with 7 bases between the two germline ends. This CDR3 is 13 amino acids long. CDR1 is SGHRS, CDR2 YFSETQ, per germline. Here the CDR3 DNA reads TGCGCCAGCAGCTTGGCGGTTTCCACTGAAGCTTTCTTT. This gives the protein CASSLAVSTEAFF.

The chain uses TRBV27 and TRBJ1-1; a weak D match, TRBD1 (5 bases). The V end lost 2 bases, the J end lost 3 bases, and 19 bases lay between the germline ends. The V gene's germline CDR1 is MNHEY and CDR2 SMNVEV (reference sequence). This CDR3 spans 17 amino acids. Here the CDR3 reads CASSLNSLRGGYTEAFF. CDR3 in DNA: TGTGCCAGCAGTTTAAACTCCCTTCGCGGGGGATACACTGAAGCTTTCTTT.

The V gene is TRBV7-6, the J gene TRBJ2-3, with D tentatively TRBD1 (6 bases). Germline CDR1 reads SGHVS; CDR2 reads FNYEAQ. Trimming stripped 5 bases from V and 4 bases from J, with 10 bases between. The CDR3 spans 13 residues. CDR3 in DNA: TGTGCCAGCAGCGCAGGGGTCGCAGATACGCAGTATTTT. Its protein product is CASSAGVADTQYF.

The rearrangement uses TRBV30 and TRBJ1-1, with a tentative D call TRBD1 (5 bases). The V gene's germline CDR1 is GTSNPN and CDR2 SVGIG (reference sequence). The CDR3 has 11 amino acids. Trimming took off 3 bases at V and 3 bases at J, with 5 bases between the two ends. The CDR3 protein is CAWSRDTEAFF. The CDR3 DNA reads TGTGCCTGGAGCAGGGACACTGAAGCTTTCTTT.

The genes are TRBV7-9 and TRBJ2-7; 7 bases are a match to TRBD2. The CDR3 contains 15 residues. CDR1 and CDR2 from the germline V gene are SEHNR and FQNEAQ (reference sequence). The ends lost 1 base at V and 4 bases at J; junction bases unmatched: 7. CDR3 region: CASSLVAGAGYEQYF. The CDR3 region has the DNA TGTGCCAGCAGCTTAGTGGCGGGAGCTGGGTACGAGCAGTACTTC.

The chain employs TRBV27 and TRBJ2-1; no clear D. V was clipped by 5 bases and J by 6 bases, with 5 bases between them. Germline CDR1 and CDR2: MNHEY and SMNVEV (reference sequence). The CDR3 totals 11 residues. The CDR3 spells CASSSSNEQFF. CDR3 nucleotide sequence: TGTGCCAGCAGTAGTTCCAATGAGCAGTTCTTC.